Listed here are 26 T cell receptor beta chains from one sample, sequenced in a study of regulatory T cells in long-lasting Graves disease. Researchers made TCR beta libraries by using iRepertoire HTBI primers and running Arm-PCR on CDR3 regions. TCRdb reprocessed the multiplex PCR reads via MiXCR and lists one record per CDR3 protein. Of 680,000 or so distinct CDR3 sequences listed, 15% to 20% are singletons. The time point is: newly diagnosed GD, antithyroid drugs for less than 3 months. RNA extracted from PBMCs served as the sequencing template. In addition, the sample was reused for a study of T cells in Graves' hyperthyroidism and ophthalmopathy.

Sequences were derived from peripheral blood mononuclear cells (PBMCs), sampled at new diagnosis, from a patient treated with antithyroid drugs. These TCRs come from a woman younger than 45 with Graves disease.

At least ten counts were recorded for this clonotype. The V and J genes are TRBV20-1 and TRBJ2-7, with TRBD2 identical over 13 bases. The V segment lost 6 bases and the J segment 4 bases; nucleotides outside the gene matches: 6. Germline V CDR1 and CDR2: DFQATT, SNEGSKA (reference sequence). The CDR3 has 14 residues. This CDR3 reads CSAVGTSGKYEQYF. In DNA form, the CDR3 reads TGCAGTGCCGTCGGGACTAGCGGGAAGTACGAGCAGTACTTC.

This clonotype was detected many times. The CDR3 loop reads CASSYRAENGYTF. In DNA, the CDR3 is TGTGCCAGCAGTTACAGGGCGGAGAATGGCTACACCTTC. The chain links TRBV6-5 to TRBJ1-2; no clear D gene. Trimming stripped 2 bases from V and 6 bases from J, with 10 bases between. CDR1 and CDR2 (germline): MNHEY, SVGAGI. This CDR3 is 13 amino acids long.

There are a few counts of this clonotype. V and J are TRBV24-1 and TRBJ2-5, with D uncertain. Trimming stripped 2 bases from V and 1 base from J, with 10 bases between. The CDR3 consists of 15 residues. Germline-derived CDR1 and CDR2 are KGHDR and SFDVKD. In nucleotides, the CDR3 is TGTGCCACCAGTGATTGGGTTACTGGCCAAGAGACCCAGTACTTC. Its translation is CATSDWVTGQETQYF.

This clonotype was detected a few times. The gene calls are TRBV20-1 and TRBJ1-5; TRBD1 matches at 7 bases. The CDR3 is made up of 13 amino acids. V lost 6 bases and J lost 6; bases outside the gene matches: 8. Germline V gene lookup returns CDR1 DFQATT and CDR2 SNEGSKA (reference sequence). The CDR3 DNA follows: TGCAGTGCCAGGGGGGCCACGGCTCAGCCCCAGCATTTT. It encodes CSARGATAQPQHF.

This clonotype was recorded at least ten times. The CDR3: CASSFKTGLRGYTF. In DNA, the CDR3 is TGTGCCAGCAGTTTCAAGACAGGTCTTCGTGGCTACACCTTC. The chain employs TRBV12-3 or TRBV12-4 and TRBJ1-2; weak D call: TRBD1 (6 bases). The CDR3 totals 14 residues. V shed 3 bases and J shed 7 bases, with 15 bases lying between them.

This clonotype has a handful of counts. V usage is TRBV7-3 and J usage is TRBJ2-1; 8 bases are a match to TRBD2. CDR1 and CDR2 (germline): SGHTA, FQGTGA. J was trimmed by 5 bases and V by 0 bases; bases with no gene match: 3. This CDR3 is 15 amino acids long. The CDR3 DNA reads TGTGCCAGCAGCTTAACGGGGCGGGGGGACAATGAGCAGTTCTTC. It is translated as CASSLTGRGDNEQFF.

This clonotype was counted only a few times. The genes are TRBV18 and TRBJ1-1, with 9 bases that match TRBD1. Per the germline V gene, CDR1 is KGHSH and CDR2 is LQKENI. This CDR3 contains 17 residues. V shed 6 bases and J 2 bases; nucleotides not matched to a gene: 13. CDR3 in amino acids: CASSPSGGTGRNTEAFF. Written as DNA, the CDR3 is TGTGCCAGCTCCCCCTCTGGTGGGACAGGGCGAAACACTGAAGCTTTCTTT.

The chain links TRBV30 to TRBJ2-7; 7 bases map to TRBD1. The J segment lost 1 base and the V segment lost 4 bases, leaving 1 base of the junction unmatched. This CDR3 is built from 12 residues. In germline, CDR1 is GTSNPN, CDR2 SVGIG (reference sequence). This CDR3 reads CAWKDRSYEQYF. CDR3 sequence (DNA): TGTGCCTGGAAGGACAGGTCCTACGAGCAGTACTTC.

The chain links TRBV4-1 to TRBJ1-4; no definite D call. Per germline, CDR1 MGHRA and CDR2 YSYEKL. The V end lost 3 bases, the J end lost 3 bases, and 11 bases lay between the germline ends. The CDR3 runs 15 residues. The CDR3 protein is CASSQPTASNEKLFF. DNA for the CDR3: TGCGCCAGCAGCCAGCCTACAGCTTCTAATGAAAAACTGTTTTTT.

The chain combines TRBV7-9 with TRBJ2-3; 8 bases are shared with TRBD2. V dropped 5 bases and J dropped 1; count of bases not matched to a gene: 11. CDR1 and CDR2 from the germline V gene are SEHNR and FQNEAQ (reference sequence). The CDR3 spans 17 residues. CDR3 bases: TGTGCCAGCAGCATTGGGAGCGGGAGCTGGGGCACAGATACGCAGTATTTT. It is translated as CASSIGSGSWGTDTQYF.

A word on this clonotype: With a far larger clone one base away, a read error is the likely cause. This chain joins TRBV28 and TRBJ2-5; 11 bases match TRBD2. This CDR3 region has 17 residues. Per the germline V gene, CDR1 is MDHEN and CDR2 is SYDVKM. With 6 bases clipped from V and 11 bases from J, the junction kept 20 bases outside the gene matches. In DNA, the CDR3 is TGTGCCAGCAGCCATCCGCCCGGTAGCGGGAGGGTGAATGAGCAGTACTTC. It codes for CASSHPPGSGRVNEQYF.

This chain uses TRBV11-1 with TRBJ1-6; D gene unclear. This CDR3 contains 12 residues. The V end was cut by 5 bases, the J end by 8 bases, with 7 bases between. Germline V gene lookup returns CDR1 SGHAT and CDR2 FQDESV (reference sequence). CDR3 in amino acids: CASSQSDSPLHF. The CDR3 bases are TGTGCCAGCAGCCAATCAGATTCACCCCTCCACTTT.

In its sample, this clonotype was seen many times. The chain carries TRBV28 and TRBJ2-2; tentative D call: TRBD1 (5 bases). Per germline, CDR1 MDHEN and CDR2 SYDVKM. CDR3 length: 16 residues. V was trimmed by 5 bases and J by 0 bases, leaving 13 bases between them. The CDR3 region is CASSSISDTNTGELFF. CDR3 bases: TGTGCCAGCAGTAGCATATCGGACACGAACACCGGGGAGCTGTTTTTT. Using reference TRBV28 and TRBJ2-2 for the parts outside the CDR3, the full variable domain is DVKVTQSSRYLVKRTGEKVFLECVQDMDHENMFWYRQDPGLGLRLIYFSYDVKMKEKGDIPEGYSVSREKKERFSLILESASTNQTSMYLCASSSISDTNTGELFFGEGSRLTVL.

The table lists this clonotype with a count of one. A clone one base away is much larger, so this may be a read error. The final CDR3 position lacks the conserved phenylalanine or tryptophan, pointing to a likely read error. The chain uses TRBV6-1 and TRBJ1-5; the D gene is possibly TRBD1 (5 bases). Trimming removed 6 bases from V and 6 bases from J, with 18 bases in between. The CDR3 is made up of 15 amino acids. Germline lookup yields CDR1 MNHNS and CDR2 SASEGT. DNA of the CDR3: TGTGCCAGCAGCCCCCTCGGGGGTAATGGTCAGCCCCAGCATTCT. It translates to CASSPLGGNGQPQHS.

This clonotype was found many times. The CDR3 bases are TGTGCCAGCAGCCCCCCCCGGGACAGGGCTCGAATTTTCTATGGCTACACCTTC. Protein: CASSPPRDRARIFYGYTF. This chain connects TRBV28 to TRBJ1-2; 9 bases align to TRBD1. CDR3 length equals 18 residues. Germline assignment: CDR1 MDHEN and CDR2 SYDVKM. V was clipped by 6 bases and J by 4 bases; unmatched bases: 18.

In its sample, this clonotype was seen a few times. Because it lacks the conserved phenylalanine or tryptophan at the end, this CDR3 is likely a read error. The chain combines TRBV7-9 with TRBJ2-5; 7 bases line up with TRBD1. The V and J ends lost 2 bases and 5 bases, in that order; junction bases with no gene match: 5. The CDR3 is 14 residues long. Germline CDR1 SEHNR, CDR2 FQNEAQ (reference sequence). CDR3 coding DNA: TGTGCCAGCAGCTTAAGAACAGGGGATGAGACCCAGTACTCC. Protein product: CASSLRTGDETQYS.

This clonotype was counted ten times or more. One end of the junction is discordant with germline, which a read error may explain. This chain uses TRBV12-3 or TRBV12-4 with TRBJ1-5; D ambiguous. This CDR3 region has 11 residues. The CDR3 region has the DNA TGTGCCAGCAGTTACAGAGGGCCCGAGCATTTT. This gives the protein CASSYRGPEHF.

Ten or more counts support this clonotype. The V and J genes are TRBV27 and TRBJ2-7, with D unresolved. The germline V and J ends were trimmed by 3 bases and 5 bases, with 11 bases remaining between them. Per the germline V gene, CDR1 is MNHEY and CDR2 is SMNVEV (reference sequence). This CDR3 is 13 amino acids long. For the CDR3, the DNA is TGTGCCAGCAGTTTTTGGGGATCCCACGAGCAGTACTTC. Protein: CASSFWGSHEQYF.

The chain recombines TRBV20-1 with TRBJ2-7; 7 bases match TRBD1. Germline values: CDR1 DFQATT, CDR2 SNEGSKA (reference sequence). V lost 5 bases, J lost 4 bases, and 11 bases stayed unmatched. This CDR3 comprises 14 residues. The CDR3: CSAHPPGQMYEQYF. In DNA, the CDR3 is TGCAGTGCTCACCCACCGGGACAGATGTACGAGCAGTACTTC.

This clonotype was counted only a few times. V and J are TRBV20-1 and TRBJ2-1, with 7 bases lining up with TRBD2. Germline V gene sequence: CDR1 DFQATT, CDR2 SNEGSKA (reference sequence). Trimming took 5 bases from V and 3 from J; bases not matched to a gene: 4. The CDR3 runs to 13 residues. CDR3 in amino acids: CSAPASGYNEQFF. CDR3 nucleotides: TGCAGTGCTCCCGCTAGCGGCTACAATGAGCAGTTCTTC.

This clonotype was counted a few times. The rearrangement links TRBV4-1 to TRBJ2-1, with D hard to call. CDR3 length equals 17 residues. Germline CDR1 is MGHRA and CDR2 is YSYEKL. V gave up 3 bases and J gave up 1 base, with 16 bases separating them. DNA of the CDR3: TGCGCCAGCAGCCAGACCAGTGGAGCCACGTCCTACAATGAGCAGTTCTTC. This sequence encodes CASSQTSGATSYNEQFF.

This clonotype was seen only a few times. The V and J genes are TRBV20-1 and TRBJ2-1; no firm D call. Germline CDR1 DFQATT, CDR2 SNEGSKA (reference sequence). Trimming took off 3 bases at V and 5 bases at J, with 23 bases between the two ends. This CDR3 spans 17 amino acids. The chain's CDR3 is CSARRSLRPTGNNEQFF. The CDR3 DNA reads TGCAGTGCTAGGCGGTCGCTCCGGCCCACGGGCAACAATGAGCAGTTCTTC.

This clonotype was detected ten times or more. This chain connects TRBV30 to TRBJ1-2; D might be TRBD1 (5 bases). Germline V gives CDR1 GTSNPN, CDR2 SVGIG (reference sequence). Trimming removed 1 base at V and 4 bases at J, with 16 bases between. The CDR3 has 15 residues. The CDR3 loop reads CAWSEGPTASYGYTF. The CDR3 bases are TGTGCCTGGAGTGAGGGACCGACGGCAAGCTATGGCTACACCTTC.

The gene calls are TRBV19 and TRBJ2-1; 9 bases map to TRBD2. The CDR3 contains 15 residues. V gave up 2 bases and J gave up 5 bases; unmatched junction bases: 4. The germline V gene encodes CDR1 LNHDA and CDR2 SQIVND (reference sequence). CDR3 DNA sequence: TGTGCCAGTAGTATACTAGCGGGACCTAACAATGAGCAGTTCTTC. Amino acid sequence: CASSILAGPNNEQFF.

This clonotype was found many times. The CDR3 spells CASSPGQPYEQYF. The DNA of the CDR3 is TGTGCCAGCAGCCCAGGACAGCCCTACGAGCAGTACTTC. V is TRBV7-2 and J is TRBJ2-7, with D tentatively TRBD1 (6 bases). CDR1 and CDR2 from the germline V gene are SGHTA and FQGNSA. V dropped 5 bases and J dropped 2 bases, with 10 bases sitting between them. The CDR3 is made up of 13 amino acids.

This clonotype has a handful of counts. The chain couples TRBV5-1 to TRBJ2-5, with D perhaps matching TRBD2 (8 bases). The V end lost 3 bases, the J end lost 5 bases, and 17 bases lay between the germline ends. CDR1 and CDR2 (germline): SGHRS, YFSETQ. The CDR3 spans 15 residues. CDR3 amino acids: CASSSSGGGLETQYF. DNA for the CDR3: TGCGCCAGCAGCTCCTCGGGAGGGGGCCTGGAGACCCAGTACTTC.